The clone carrying this TCR beta chain was recorded a few times. No antigen is known for it. Trimming took off 4 bases at V and 7 bases at J, with 16 bases between the two ends. CDR1 is SGDLS, CDR2 YYNGEE, per germline. The CDR3 has 14 amino acids. This specimen comes from a study of human T cells and chemical hapten exposure. Findings of the study overall: Expanded TCRs formed significantly more large CDR3 similarity clusters than controls.

Indicated time point: patch test 2, 6 weeks after DPC sensitization. Treatment of the sample: therapeutic diphenylcyclopropenone sensitization with weekly scalp DPC. TCRdb reanalysed the RACE reads using MiXCR and keeps one entry per CDR3 protein. The table shows about 84,000 distinct CDR3 sequences, with roughly a tenth occurring only once. This receptor was taken from a woman aged 45-65 years with alopecia areata. Some clones in this sample may be carry-over from other donors' samples. The sequenced sample was whole blood, obtained in connection with sensitization to the hapten diphenylcyclopropenone (DPC). This chain links TRBV9 with TRBJ2-3; D unresolved. The CDR3 here is CASSPSLGINTQYF. CDR3 nucleotides: TGTGCCAGCAGCCCTTCTCTCGGCATTAATACGCAGTATTTT.